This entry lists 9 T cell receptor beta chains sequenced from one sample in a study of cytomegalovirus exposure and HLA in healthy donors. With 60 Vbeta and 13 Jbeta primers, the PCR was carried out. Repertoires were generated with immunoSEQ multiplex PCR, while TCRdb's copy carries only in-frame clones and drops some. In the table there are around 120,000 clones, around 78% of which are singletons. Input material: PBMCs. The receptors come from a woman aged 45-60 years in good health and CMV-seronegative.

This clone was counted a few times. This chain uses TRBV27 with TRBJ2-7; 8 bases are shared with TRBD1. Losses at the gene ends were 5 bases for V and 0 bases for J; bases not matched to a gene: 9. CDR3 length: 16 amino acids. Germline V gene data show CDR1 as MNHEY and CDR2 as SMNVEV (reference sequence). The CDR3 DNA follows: TGTGCCAGCAGTCAGGACAGGGCCCCAAACTCCTACGAGCAGTACTTC. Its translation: CASSQDRAPNSYEQYF.

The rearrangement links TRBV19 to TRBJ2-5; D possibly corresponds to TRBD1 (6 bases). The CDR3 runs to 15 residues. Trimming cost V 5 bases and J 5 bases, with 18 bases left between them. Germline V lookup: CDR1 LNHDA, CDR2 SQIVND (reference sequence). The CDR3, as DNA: TGTGCCAGTAGTTACATTACAGGGCCCCGGGAGACCCAGTACTTC. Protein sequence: CASSYITGPRETQYF.

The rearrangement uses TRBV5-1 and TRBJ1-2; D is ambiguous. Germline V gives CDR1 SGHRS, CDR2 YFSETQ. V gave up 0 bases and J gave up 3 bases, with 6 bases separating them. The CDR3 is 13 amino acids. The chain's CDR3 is CASSLGHDYGYTF. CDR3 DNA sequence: TGCGCCAGCAGCTTGGGACACGACTATGGCTACACCTTC.

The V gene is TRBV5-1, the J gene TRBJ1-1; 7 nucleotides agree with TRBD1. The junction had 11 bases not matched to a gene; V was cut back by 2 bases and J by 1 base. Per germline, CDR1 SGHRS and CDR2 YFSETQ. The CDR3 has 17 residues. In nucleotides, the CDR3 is TGCGCCAGCAGCTTCCGACAGGGCCTAGCGCCGAACACTGAAGCTTTCTTT. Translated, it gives CASSFRQGLAPNTEAFF. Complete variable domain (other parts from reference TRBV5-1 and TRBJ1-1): KAGVTQTPRYLIKTRGQQVTLSCSPISGHRSVSWYQQTPGQGLQFLFEYFSETQRNKGNFPGRFSGRQFSNSRSEMNVSTLELGDSALYLCASSFRQGLAPNTEAFFGQGTRLTVV.

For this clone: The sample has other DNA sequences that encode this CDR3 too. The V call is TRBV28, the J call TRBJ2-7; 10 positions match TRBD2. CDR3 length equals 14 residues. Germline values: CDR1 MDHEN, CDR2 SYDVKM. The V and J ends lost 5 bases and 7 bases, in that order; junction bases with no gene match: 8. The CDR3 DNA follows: TGTGCCAGCAGTCACCAGCGGGAGGGGTATGAGCAGTACTTC. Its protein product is CASSHQREGYEQYF. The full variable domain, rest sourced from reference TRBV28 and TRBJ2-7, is DVKVTQSSRYLVKRTGEKVFLECVQDMDHENMFWYRQDPGLGLRLIYFSYDVKMKEKGDIPEGYSVSREKKERFSLILESASTNQTSMYLCASSHQREGYEQYFGPGTRLTVT.

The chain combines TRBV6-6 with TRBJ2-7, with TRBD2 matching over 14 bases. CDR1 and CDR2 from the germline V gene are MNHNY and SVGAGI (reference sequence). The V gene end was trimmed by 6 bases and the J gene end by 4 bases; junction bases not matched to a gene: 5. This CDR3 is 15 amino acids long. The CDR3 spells CASRGTSGRFYEQYV. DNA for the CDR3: TGTGCCAGCAGAGGGACTAGCGGGAGATTTTACGAGCAGTACGTC.

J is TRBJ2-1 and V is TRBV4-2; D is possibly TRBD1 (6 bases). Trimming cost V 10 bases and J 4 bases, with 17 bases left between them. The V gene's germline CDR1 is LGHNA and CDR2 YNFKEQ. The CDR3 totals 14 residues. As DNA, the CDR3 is TGTGCCACCAGTGTCCCAGGGGTGTACAATGAGCAGTTCTTC. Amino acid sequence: CATSVPGVYNEQFF.

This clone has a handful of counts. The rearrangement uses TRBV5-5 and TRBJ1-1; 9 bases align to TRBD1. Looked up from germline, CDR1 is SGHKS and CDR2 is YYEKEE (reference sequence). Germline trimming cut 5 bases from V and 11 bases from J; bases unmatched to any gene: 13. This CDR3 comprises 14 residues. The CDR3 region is CASRFPGQGGLAFF. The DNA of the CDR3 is TGTGCCAGCAGATTTCCGGGACAGGGTGGTTTGGCTTTCTTT.

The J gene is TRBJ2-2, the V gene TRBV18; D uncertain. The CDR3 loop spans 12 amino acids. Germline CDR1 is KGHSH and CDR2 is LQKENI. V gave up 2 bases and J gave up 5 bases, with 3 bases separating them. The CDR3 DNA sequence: TGTGCCAGCTCACCAATAACCGGGGAGCTGTTTTTT. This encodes CASSPITGELFF.